This entry is about one TCR beta chain. This sample is drawn from a study of lymphopenia after photon versus proton radiotherapy. Clones were read by immunoSEQ multiplex PCR, and TCRdb kept only the in-frame ones, dropping some. The sample includes 150,000 to 200,000 clones, approximately 91% of them seen just once. Trimming pared 2 bases from V and 2 bases from J, leaving 11 bases between. Looked up from germline, CDR1 is SGHDT and CDR2 is YYEEEE. The CDR3 runs to 14 residues. The receptor was isolated from a man in his fifties with gastric cancer. Sequencing used peripheral blood, obtained from a patient treated with photon-based radiotherapy. The chain has TRBV5-6 and TRBJ2-7; D uncertain. CDR3 amino acids: CASSLEIFPYEQYF. CDR3 DNA: TGTGCCAGCAGCTTAGAGATTTTCCCCTACGAGCAGTACTTC.